This entry lists 12 T cell receptor beta chains sequenced from one sample in a study of T cell responses to AZD1222 COVID-19 vaccine. Here immunoSEQ multiplex PCR was the method, and the copy in TCRdb shows in-frame clones only, minus some. The sample lists roughly 120,000 clones, over 75% occurring once. Sequencing used peripheral blood, obtained on day 0 of MenACWY control vaccination. The source of these receptors is an adult in good health.

The chain combines TRBV6-5 with TRBJ2-5; the match to TRBD2 covers 7 bases. V lost 7 bases to trimming and J lost 4 bases; unmatched junction nucleotides: 12. The CDR3 runs 15 residues. Germline values: CDR1 MNHEY, CDR2 SVGAGI. The CDR3 region has the DNA TGTGCCAGCACCCAAGGCCCGGGGGAGGGAGAGACCCAGTACTTC. The encoded protein is CASTQGPGEGETQYF.

This rearrangement joins TRBV5-6 to TRBJ1-6; D is unresolved. Germline CDR1 and CDR2: SGHDT and YYEEEE. This CDR3 is 15 amino acids long. With 0 bases removed from V and 6 bases from J, the gap between germline ends came to 10 bases. CDR3 region: CASSLVGNFNSPLHF. DNA of the CDR3: TGTGCCAGCAGCTTGGTGGGGAATTTTAATTCACCCCTCCACTTT.

The rearrangement links TRBV19 to TRBJ2-7; TRBD1 matches 7 bases. Per the germline V gene, CDR1 is LNHDA and CDR2 is SQIVND (reference sequence). The CDR3 sequence is 13 residues long. Trimming at V came to 5 bases and at J to 6 bases, leaving 7 bases not matched to a gene. CDR3 region: CASSAQGLGEQYF. The CDR3 nucleotides read TGTGCCAGTAGTGCACAGGGGCTGGGCGAGCAGTACTTC.

The sample holds a few counts of this clone. The V call is TRBV28, the J call TRBJ2-3, with a possible D match to TRBD2 (7 bases). CDR3 size: 14 residues. V was trimmed by 7 bases and J by 3 bases, leaving 14 bases between them. Germline V gives CDR1 MDHEN, CDR2 SYDVKM. The chain's CDR3 is CASMRGGLTDTQYF. CDR3 bases: TGTGCCAGCATGAGGGGGGGTCTGACAGATACGCAGTATTTT.

V and J are TRBV19 and TRBJ2-2; unclear D gene. This CDR3 is built from 16 residues. Germline V gene data show CDR1 as LNHDA and CDR2 as SQIVND (reference sequence). V was pared by 6 bases and J by 1 base, with 15 bases between. The CDR3 nucleotides read TGTGCCAGTAGGAAAGCGCCAAACGTGAACACCGGGGAGCTGTTTTTT. It codes for CASRKAPNVNTGELFF.

This clone was recorded only once. This chain joins TRBV4-2 and TRBJ1-1, with TRBD1 identical over 11 bases. The CDR3 has 17 residues. The V gene end was trimmed by 1 base and the J gene end by 3 bases; junction bases not matched to a gene: 7. Germline V gene data show CDR1 as LGHNA and CDR2 as YNFKEQ. The CDR3 coding sequence is TGTGCCAGCAGCCAAGCCCAAGGACAGGGGGCGGACACTGAAGCTTTCTTT. This encodes CASSQAQGQGADTEAFF.

DNA for the CDR3: TGTGCCAGTACGGTCTCCTTACACTCTGGAAACACCATATATTTT. Its protein is CASTVSLHSGNTIYF. V usage is TRBV19 and J usage is TRBJ1-3; D uncertain. The V end was cut by 7 bases, the J end by 0 bases, with 13 bases between. CDR3 length: 15 residues. Germline V gives CDR1 LNHDA, CDR2 SQIVND (reference sequence).

This sequence joins TRBV5-1 and TRBJ1-1; D remains unclear. The germline CDR1 and CDR2 sequences are SGHRS and YFSETQ. V was clipped by 0 bases and J by 1 base, with 10 bases between them. This CDR3 contains 15 residues. In nucleotides, the CDR3 is TGCGCCAGCAGCTTGGACCCCCCGGGGAACACTGAAGCTTTCTTT. Encoded protein: CASSLDPPGNTEAFF.

This clone was observed once. This rearrangement joins TRBV25-1 to TRBJ1-1; TRBD1 matches at 7 bases. The CDR3 covers 14 residues. J gave up 5 bases and V 4 bases, and 7 bases lay outside the gene matches. Germline values: CDR1 MGHDK, CDR2 SYGVNS. As DNA, the CDR3 is TGTGCCAGCAGTGTGTCAGGGGGATGGACTGAAGCTTTCTTT. Amino acid sequence: CASSVSGGWTEAFF.

The chain carries TRBV6-4 and TRBJ2-3; 8 bases match TRBD2. J lost 1 base, V lost 3 bases, and 0 bases had no gene match. The germline CDR1 and CDR2 sequences are MRHNA and SNTAGT. The CDR3 extends over 14 amino acids. The CDR3 here is CASSERGGTDTQYF. Written as DNA, the CDR3 is TGTGCCAGCAGTGAGCGGGGGGGCACAGATACGCAGTATTTT.

This rearrangement joins TRBV19 to TRBJ2-1; 14 nucleotides agree with TRBD2. Germline CDR1 and CDR2: LNHDA and SQIVND (reference sequence). V shed 6 bases and J 9 bases; nucleotides not matched to a gene: 13. The CDR3 is made up of 17 amino acids. In DNA, the CDR3 is TGTGCCAGTAGCTCCCAGACTAGCGGGGGGGCCTGGGGTGAGCAGTTCTTC. It specifies CASSSQTSGGAWGEQFF.

The rearrangement uses TRBV5-6 and TRBJ2-7, with TRBD1 as a possible D gene (5 bases). This CDR3 has 13 residues. The germline V gene encodes CDR1 SGHDT and CDR2 YYEEEE. The ends were cut back, 5 bases at V and 1 base at J, with 10 bases in the middle. CDR3 in DNA: TGTGCCAGCAGGGGCAGGGAATCCTACGAGCAGTACTTC. Translation gives CASRGRESYEQYF.